This T cell receptor (beta chain) derives from a study of T cell changes during pregnancy in multiple sclerosis. Sequencing was performed with immunoSEQ multiplex PCR; in TCRdb, only in-frame clones are kept and a portion is missing. Among 100,000 or so clones listed, about 93% were seen once. The ends were cut back, 3 bases at V and 3 bases at J, with 11 bases in the middle. Germline V lookup: CDR1 GTSNPN, CDR2 SVGIG (reference sequence). The CDR3 is 13 amino acids. This clone has just a few counts. The chain links TRBV30 to TRBJ1-1; unclear D gene. The origin of this receptor is a female donor in good health, enrolled as a control in a pregnancy study. This specimen was peripheral blood, taken after pregnancy. The CDR3: CAWRHDKYTEAFF. Written as DNA, the CDR3 is TGTGCCTGGAGGCACGACAAGTACACTGAAGCTTTCTTT. Complete variable domain (other parts from reference TRBV30 and TRBJ1-1): SQTIHQWPATLVQPVGSPLSLECTVEGTSNPNLYWYRQAAGRGLQLLFYSVGIGQISSEVPQNLSASRPQDRQFILSSKKLLLSDSGFYLCAWRHDKYTEAFFGQGTRLTVV.